The T cell receptor (beta chain) under discussion was sequenced for a study of cytotoxic CD8 clonotypes in ibrutinib-treated CLL. TCRdb's table, derived via immunoSEQ multiplex PCR, lists solely in-frame clones and lacks some. The sample holds tens of thousands of clones; 86% are singletons and the top ten take 5% to 6%. The CDR3 length is 18 residues. V lost 0 bases to trimming and J lost 4 bases, with 21 bases between them. From germline, CDR1 is MGHRA and CDR2 YSYEKL. This TCR was recovered from a human donor with chronic lymphocytic leukemia. Sequences were derived from PBMCs, sampled before ibrutinib treatment. J is TRBJ1-2 and V is TRBV4-1; D possibly corresponds to TRBD1 (6 bases). The CDR3 spells CASSQEGEVDREFYGYTF. The CDR3 DNA follows: TGCGCCAGCAGCCAAGAAGGGGAAGTGGACAGAGAGTTCTATGGCTACACCTTC.